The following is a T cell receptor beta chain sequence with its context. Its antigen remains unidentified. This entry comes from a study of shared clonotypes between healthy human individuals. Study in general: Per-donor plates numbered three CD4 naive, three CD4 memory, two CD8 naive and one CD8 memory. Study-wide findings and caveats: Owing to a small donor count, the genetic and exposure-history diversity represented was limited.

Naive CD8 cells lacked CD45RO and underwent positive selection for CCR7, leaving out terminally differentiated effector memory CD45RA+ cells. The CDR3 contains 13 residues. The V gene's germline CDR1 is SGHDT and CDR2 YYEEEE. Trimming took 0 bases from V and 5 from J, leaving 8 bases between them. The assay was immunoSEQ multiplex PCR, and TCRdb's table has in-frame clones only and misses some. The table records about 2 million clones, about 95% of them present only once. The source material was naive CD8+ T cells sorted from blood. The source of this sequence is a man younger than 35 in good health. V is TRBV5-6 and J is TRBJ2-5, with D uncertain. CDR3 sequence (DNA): TGTGCCAGCAGCTTGGCAGGATTTGAGACCCAGTACTTC. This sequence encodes CASSLAGFETQYF.